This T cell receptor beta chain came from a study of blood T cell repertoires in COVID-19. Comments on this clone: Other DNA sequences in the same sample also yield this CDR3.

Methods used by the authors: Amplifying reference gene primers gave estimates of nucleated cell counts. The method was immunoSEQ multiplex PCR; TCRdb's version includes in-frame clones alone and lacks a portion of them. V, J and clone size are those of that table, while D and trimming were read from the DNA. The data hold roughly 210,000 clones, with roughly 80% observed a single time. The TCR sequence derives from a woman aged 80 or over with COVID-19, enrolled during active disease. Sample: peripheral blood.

Written as DNA, the CDR3 is TGTGCCAGTAGTATTGGTTCGGGCCAAGAGACCCAGTACTTC. Amino acid sequence: CASSIGSGQETQYF. This rearrangement joins TRBV19 to TRBJ2-5; D call uncertain. The CDR3 loop spans 14 amino acids. V lost 3 bases, J lost 1 base, and 9 bases lay in between. CDR1 is LNHDA and CDR2 is SQIVND in the germline V gene (reference sequence).